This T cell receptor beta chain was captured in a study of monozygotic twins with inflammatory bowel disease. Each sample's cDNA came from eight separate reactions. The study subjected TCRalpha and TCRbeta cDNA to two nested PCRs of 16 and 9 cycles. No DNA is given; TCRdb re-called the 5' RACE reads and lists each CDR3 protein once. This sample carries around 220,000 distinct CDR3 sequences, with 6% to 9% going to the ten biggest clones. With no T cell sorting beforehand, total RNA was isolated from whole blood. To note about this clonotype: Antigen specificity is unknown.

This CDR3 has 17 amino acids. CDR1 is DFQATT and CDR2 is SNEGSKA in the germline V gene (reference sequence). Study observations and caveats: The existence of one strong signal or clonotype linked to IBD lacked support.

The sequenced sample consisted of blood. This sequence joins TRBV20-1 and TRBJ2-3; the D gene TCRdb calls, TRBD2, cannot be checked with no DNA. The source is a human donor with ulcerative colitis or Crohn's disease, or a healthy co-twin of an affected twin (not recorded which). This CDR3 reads CSARDLETSAFRDTQYF.